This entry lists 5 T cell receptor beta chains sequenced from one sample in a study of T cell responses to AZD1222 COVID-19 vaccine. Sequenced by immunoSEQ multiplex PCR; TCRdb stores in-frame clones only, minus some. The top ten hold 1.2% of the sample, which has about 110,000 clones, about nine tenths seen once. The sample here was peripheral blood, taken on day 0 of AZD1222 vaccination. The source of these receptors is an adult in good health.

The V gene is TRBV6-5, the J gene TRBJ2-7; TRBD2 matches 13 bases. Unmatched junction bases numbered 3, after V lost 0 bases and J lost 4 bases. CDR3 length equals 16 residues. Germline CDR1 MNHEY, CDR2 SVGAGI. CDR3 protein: CASSYSTSGGSYEQYF. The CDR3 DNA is TGTGCCAGCAGTTACTCGACTAGCGGGGGGAGTTACGAGCAGTACTTC.

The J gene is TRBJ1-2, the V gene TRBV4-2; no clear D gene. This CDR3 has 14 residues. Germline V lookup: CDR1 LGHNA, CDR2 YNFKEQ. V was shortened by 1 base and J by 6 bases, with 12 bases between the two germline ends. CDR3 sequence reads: CASSQGYRTDGYTF. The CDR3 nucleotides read TGTGCCAGCAGCCAAGGGTATAGAACAGATGGCTACACCTTC.

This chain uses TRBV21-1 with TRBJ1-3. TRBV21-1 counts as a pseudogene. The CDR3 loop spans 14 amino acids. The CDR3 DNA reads TGTGCCAGCGCGGGAGGTCCGCTCGGAAACACCATATATTTT. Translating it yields CASAGGPLGNTIYF.

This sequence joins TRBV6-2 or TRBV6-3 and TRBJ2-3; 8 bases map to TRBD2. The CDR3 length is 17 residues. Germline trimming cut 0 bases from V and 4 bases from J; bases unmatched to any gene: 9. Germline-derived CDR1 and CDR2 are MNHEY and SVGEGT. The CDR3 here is CASSYSSFGGGPDTQYF. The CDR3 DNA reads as TGTGCCAGCAGTTACTCGAGTTTCGGGGGGGGGCCAGATACGCAGTATTTT.

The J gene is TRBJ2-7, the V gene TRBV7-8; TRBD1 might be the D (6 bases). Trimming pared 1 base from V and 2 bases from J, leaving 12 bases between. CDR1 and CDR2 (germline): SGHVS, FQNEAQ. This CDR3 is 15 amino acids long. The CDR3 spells CASSLEVGAAYEQYF. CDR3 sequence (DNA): TGTGCCAGCAGCTTAGAAGTGGGGGCGGCCTACGAGCAGTACTTC.